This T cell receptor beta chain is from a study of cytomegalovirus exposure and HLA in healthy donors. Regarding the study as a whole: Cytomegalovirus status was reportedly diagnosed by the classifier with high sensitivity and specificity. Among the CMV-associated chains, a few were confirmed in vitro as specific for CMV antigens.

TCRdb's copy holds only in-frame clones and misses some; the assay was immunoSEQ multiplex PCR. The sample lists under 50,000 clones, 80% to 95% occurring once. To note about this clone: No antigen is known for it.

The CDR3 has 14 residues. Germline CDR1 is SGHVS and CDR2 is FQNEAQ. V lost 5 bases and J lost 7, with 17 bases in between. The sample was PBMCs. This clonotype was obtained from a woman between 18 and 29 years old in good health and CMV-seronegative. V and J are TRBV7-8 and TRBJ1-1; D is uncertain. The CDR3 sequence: CASSLVPLGSEAFF. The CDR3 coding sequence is TGTGCCAGCAGCCTAGTCCCCCTGGGCAGTGAAGCTTTCTTT.